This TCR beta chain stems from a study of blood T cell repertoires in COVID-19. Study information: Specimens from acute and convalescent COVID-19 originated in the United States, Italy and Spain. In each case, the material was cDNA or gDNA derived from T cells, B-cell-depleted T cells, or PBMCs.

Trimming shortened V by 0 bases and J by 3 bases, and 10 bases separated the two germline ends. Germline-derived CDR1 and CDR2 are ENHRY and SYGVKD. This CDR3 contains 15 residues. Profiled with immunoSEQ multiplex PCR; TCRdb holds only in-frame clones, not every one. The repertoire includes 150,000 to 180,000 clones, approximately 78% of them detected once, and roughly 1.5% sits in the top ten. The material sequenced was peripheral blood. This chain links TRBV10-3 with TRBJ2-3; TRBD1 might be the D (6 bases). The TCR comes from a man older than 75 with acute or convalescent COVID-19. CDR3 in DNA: TGTGCCATCAGTGAGTCGATCCAGGGGACAGATACGCAGTATTTT. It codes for CAISESIQGTDTQYF.